This T cell receptor beta chain stems from a study of shared clonotypes between healthy human individuals. V was clipped by 2 bases and J by 2 bases, with 3 bases between them. CDR1 and CDR2 from the germline V gene are MDHEN and SYDVKM. The CDR3 totals 12 residues. Deep level was the assay's run setting. About 28,000 T cell genomes (about 320 ng DNA) went into each PBMC replicate. As originally analysed: ImmunoSEQ output lacked quality scores and full-length reads, limiting matched filtering. The method was immunoSEQ multiplex PCR; TCRdb's version includes in-frame clones alone and lacks a portion of them. The V and J calls and clone size come from that table; D and trimming were worked out from the DNA. The sample has hundreds of thousands of clones, roughly 72% seen once.

Sequencing used PBMCs. This sequence originates from a woman aged 40 to 50 in good health. Some clones in this sample may be carry-over from other donors' samples. This chain links TRBV28 with TRBJ1-2, with D unresolved. The CDR3 here is CASSLTNYGYTF. CDR3 DNA sequence: TGTGCCAGCAGTTTAACGAACTATGGCTACACCTTC.